The source of this T cell receptor (beta chain) is a study of T cells after yellow fever vaccination. TCRdb ran MiXCR on the 5' RACE reads and lists one entry per CDR3 protein. The sample holds 400,000 to 650,000 distinct CDR3 sequences, 20% to 25% seen once. CDR1 and CDR2 from the germline V gene are SGHRS and YFSETQ. The CDR3 extends over 15 amino acids. Trimming shortened V by 4 bases and J by 3 bases, and 14 bases separated the two germline ends. The gene calls are TRBV5-1 and TRBJ2-1; D may correspond to TRBD1 or TRBD2 (5 bases each). Sequencing was performed on PBMCs, taken around 3 weeks after the first yellow fever vaccination. The TCR comes from a man younger than 30 who received the YFV17D yellow fever vaccine. CDR3 in amino acids: CASSDPRDGYNEQFF. The DNA for the CDR3 is TGCGCCAGCAGCGACCCCCGGGACGGCTACAATGAGCAGTTCTTC.